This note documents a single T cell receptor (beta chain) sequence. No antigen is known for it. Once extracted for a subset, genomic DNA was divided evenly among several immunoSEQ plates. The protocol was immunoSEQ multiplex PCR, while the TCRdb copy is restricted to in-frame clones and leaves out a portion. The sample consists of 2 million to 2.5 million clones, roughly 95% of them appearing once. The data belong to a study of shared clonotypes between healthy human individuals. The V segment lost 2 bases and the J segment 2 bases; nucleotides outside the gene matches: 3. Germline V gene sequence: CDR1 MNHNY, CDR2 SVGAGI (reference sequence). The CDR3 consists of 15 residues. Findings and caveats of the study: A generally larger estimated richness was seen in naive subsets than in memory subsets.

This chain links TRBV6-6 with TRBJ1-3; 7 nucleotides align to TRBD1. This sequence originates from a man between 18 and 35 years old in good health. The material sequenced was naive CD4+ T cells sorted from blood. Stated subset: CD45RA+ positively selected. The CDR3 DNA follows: TGTGCCAGCAGTTACACAGGGGAGACTGGAAACACCATATATTTT. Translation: CASSYTGETGNTIYF.